The 25 T cell receptor beta chains reported below all come from one sample, sequenced in a study of cytomegalovirus exposure and HLA in healthy donors. The PCR had 60 Vbeta and 13 Jbeta primers. TCRdb's table, derived via immunoSEQ multiplex PCR, lists solely in-frame clones and lacks some. The repertoire holds 150,000 to 200,000 clones, with about 81% as singletons. Sample: PBMCs. These receptors were obtained from a woman aged 18 to 35 in good health and CMV-seropositive.

The rearrangement uses TRBV7-9 and TRBJ2-1, with a possible D match to TRBD1 (6 bases). The germline V gene encodes CDR1 SEHNR and CDR2 FQNEAQ (reference sequence). The CDR3 sequence is 15 residues long. Trimming took off 2 bases at V and 2 bases at J, with 10 bases between the two ends. The CDR3 loop is CASSLRGSPYNEQFF. The CDR3 bases are TGTGCCAGCAGCTTAAGGGGGTCACCCTACAATGAGCAGTTCTTC.

This chain uses TRBV30 with TRBJ2-7; TRBD1 agrees at 7 bases. V trimming: 2 bases; J trimming: 4 bases; junction bases outside the gene matches: 2. Germline CDR1 GTSNPN, CDR2 SVGIG (reference sequence). This CDR3 comprises 12 residues. CDR3 sequence reads: CAWSLQGYEQYF. In DNA form, the CDR3 reads TGTGCCTGGAGTCTACAGGGGTACGAGCAGTACTTC.

The chain links TRBV5-1 to TRBJ2-7, with 12 positions matching TRBD2. The CDR3 is 18 amino acids. In germline, CDR1 is SGHRS, CDR2 YFSETQ. V was clipped by 0 bases and J by 1 base; unmatched bases: 8. CDR3 nucleotide sequence: TGCGCCAGCAGCTTGGGTGCTAGCGGGGGGGAGATATCCTACGAGCAGTACGTC. Protein sequence: CASSLGASGGEISYEQYV.

V usage is TRBV6-5 and J usage is TRBJ1-2; TRBD1 aligns across 7 bases. The junction had 5 bases not matched to a gene; V was cut back by 5 bases and J by 2 bases. Germline CDR1 reads MNHEY; CDR2 reads SVGAGI. CDR3 size: 14 residues. The CDR3 region has the DNA TGTGCCAGCAGTGACAACAGGGGCAACTATGGCTACACCTTC. It translates to CASSDNRGNYGYTF.

This clone was observed a few times. The CDR3 sequence is CSVGDSLELFF. In nucleotides, the CDR3 is TGCAGCGTGGGGGACTCCCTTGAGCTGTTTTTT. The chain joins TRBV29-1 to TRBJ2-2; a possible D gene is TRBD2 (6 bases). The CDR3 contains 11 residues. Germline V gene lookup returns CDR1 SQVTM and CDR2 ANQGSEA. V dropped 6 bases and J dropped 11 bases, with 13 bases sitting between them.

CDR3 in DNA: TGCGCCAGCAGGGCCGGGACTAATGTCCTCTCAGAGCAGTACTTC. Protein product: CASRAGTNVLSEQYF. The J gene is TRBJ2-7, the V gene TRBV5-1; 7 bases are shared with TRBD2. The junction had 15 bases not matched to a gene; V was cut back by 5 bases and J by 7 bases. The germline V gene encodes CDR1 SGHRS and CDR2 YFSETQ. The CDR3 length is 15 residues.

This clone appeared once. This chain joins TRBV6-1 and TRBJ1-2; TRBD1 matches at 11 bases. The CDR3 runs 15 residues. V gave up 2 bases and J gave up 8 bases; unmatched junction bases: 7. CDR1 is MNHNS, CDR2 SASEGT, per germline. In DNA form, the CDR3 reads TGTGCCAGCAGTGAACGAGGACAGGGGGCAGGAGGCTACACCTTC. Its translation is CASSERGQGAGGYTF.

The rearrangement links TRBV27 to TRBJ1-2, with TRBD1 matching 8 bases. V dropped 3 bases and J dropped 6; count of bases not matched to a gene: 6. CDR1 is MNHEY, CDR2 SMNVEV, per germline (reference sequence). The CDR3 has 14 residues. The CDR3 reads CASSFSTTGDGYTF. DNA for the CDR3: TGTGCCAGCAGTTTCTCAACGACAGGGGATGGCTACACCTTC.

The V gene is TRBV19, the J gene TRBJ1-1; 8 nucleotides agree with TRBD1. CDR3 length: 13 amino acids. Germline CDR1 is LNHDA and CDR2 is SQIVND (reference sequence). V dropped 5 bases and J dropped 5; count of bases not matched to a gene: 4. CDR3 DNA sequence: TGTGCCAGTAGTTACAGGGGGAAAACTGAAGCTTTCTTT. It is translated as CASSYRGKTEAFF.

This clone has a single count. The V call is TRBV4-1, the J call TRBJ2-2; 7 bases fit TRBD1. Unmatched junction bases numbered 0, after V lost 4 bases and J lost 7 bases. CDR3 length: 12 residues. Per germline, CDR1 MGHRA and CDR2 YSYEKL. The CDR3 loop reads CASSRTGGELFF. The CDR3 DNA reads TGCGCCAGCAGCCGGACAGGCGGGGAGCTGTTTTTT.

This CDR3 reads CASSPRGSLNEKLFF. CDR3 DNA sequence: TGCGCCAGCAGCCCTAGGGGGAGCCTAAATGAAAAACTGTTTTTT. The V call is TRBV4-1, the J call TRBJ1-4, with a possible D match to TRBD1 (6 bases). Germline CDR1 reads MGHRA; CDR2 reads YSYEKL. Trimming removed 4 bases at V and 5 bases at J, with 14 bases between. The CDR3 length is 15 residues.

The rearrangement uses TRBV5-6 and TRBJ1-2, with D possibly matching TRBD1 (6 bases). V lost 4 bases and J lost 8, with 15 bases in between. The CDR3 consists of 13 residues. CDR1 SGHDT and CDR2 YYEEEE come from the germline V gene. CDR3 DNA sequence: TGTGCCAGCAGCGTGGGACACATTCGGGGCTACACCTTC. It translates to CASSVGHIRGYTF.

The chain uses TRBV11-3 and TRBJ2-1; 13 bases fit TRBD2. There are 16 residues in the CDR3. Germline loops: CDR1 SGHNT, CDR2 YENEEA. After removal of 3 bases from V and 8 bases from J, the junction contained 7 bases not matched to a gene. The CDR3, as DNA: TGTGCCAGCAGCTTCACACTAGCGGGGGGGCCTTATGAGCAGTTCTTC. It codes for CASSFTLAGGPYEQFF.

The rearrangement uses TRBV7-2 and TRBJ1-2; no firm D call. Germline loops: CDR1 SGHTA, CDR2 FQGNSA. The CDR3 consists of 11 residues. The V and J ends lost 9 bases and 7 bases respectively, with 12 bases between them. The CDR3 sequence: CASQSARGYTF. In nucleotides, the CDR3 is TGTGCCAGTCAGTCTGCCCGTGGCTACACCTTC.

The rearrangement uses TRBV7-9 and TRBJ1-2; 8 bases map to TRBD1. Looked up from germline, CDR1 is SEHNR and CDR2 is FQNEAQ (reference sequence). With 4 bases clipped from V and 0 bases from J, the junction kept 4 bases outside the gene matches. The CDR3 contains 15 residues. This chain's CDR3 is CASSSTRGPNYGYTF. CDR3 nucleotides: TGTGCCAGCAGCTCGACCAGGGGGCCTAACTATGGCTACACCTTC.

The genes are TRBV14 and TRBJ2-7; 7 nucleotides align to TRBD1. CDR1 and CDR2 from the germline V gene are SGHDN and FVKESK. This CDR3 has 14 amino acids. V was clipped by 4 bases and J by 0 bases; unmatched bases: 3. CDR3 amino acids: CASSPRTGSYEQYV. For the CDR3, the DNA is TGTGCCAGCAGCCCCCGGACAGGCTCCTACGAGCAGTACGTC.

This chain uses TRBV10-3 with TRBJ1-1; TRBD1 matches 7 bases. The CDR3 loop spans 15 amino acids. Germline CDR1 ENHRY, CDR2 SYGVKD. Trimming at V came to 3 bases and at J to 2 bases, leaving 6 bases not matched to a gene. The CDR3 DNA is TGTGCCATCAGTGATCCGGGACAGAACAACACTGAAGCTTTCTTT. As protein: CAISDPGQNNTEAFF.

The chain has TRBV9 and TRBJ2-2; D possibly corresponds to TRBD1 (6 bases). The CDR3 covers 16 residues. Trimming pared 0 bases from V and 4 bases from J, leaving 13 bases between. Germline CDR1 is SGDLS and CDR2 is YYNGEE. The CDR3 here is CASSVERGGGTGELFF. DNA of the CDR3: TGTGCCAGCAGCGTAGAGAGAGGGGGTGGCACCGGGGAGCTGTTTTTT. Full variable domain (missing parts from reference TRBV9 and TRBJ2-2): DSGVTQTPKHLITATGQRVTLRCSPRSGDLSVYWYQQSLDQGLQFLIQYYNGEERAKGNILERFSAQQFPDLHSELNLSSLELGDSALYFCASSVERGGGTGELFFGEGSRLTVL.

The V gene is TRBV28, the J gene TRBJ2-5, with D possibly being TRBD1 (5 bases). V was shortened by 2 bases and J by 3 bases, with 10 bases between the two germline ends. Looked up from germline, CDR1 is MDHEN and CDR2 is SYDVKM. The CDR3 sequence is 14 residues long. CDR3 residues: CASSLIGAKETQYF. The CDR3 DNA is TGTGCCAGCAGTTTAATAGGGGCCAAAGAGACCCAGTACTTC. The full variable domain, its missing parts supplied by reference TRBV28 and TRBJ2-5, is DVKVTQSSRYLVKRTGEKVFLECVQDMDHENMFWYRQDPGLGLRLIYFSYDVKMKEKGDIPEGYSVSREKKERFSLILESASTNQTSMYLCASSLIGAKETQYFGPGTRLLVL.

The gene calls are TRBV27 and TRBJ1-1; D not certain. The CDR3 is 13 residues long. Looked up from germline, CDR1 is MNHEY and CDR2 is SMNVEV (reference sequence). The V gene lost 2 bases and the J gene lost 6 bases, with 10 bases spanning the gap. The CDR3 protein is CASSLMAGAEAFF. The CDR3 nucleotides read TGTGCCAGCAGTTTAATGGCAGGTGCTGAAGCTTTCTTT.

J is TRBJ1-4 and V is TRBV28; a possible D gene is TRBD1 (6 bases). This CDR3 has 14 amino acids. CDR1 is MDHEN, CDR2 SYDVKM, per germline. Between the trimmed V and J ends, which lost 5 bases and 8 bases, there was a span of 15 bases. The CDR3 spells CASSHRTATEKLFF. CDR3 sequence (DNA): TGTGCCAGCAGTCACAGGACAGCGACCGAAAAACTGTTTTTT.

This chain connects TRBV27 to TRBJ1-2; D uncertain. The CDR3 totals 13 residues. The germline V and J ends were trimmed by 5 bases and 8 bases, with 15 bases remaining between them. Germline loops: CDR1 MNHEY, CDR2 SMNVEV (reference sequence). The CDR3 nucleotides read TGTGCCAGCAGTCCCCACGGGAGTAGAGGCTACACCTTC. It codes for CASSPHGSRGYTF.

The chain links TRBV5-4 to TRBJ2-3, with TRBD1 identical over 10 bases. CDR1 and CDR2 from the germline V gene are SGHNT and YYREEE (reference sequence). Germline trimming cut 0 bases from V and 5 bases from J; bases unmatched to any gene: 9. The CDR3 is made up of 17 amino acids. The CDR3, as DNA: TGTGCCAGCAGCTTGGCCCCGGGACAGGGGACCCTAGATACGCAGTATTTT. It codes for CASSLAPGQGTLDTQYF.

Only a few counts were recorded for this clone. The chain recombines TRBV27 with TRBJ1-5; D gene uncertain. CDR1 and CDR2 from the germline V gene are MNHEY and SMNVEV (reference sequence). V lost 0 bases and J lost 0, with 9 bases in between. The CDR3 spans 16 residues. CDR3: CASSLSVSYSNQPQHF. The CDR3 nucleotides are TGTGCCAGCAGTTTATCGGTCAGTTATAGCAATCAGCCCCAGCATTTT.

The CDR3 DNA reads TGTGCCAGCAGCCCCAGGGGAGGGAATGCCTACGAGCAGTACTTC. It encodes CASSPRGGNAYEQYF. The V and J genes are TRBV5-6 and TRBJ2-5; D may be TRBD2 (7 bases). The assigned J gene may be wrong: the sequence end matches TRBJ2-7 better. CDR1 and CDR2 from the germline V gene are SGHDT and YYEEEE. CDR3 length equals 15 residues.